This passage covers 27 T cell receptor beta chains from one sample sequenced in a study of CD8 T cell repertoires and HIV-1 epitope variants. Here immunoSEQ multiplex PCR was the method, and the copy in TCRdb shows in-frame clones only, minus some. The sample shows over 90,000 clones, over 70% of them seen only once. Sequencing was performed on uncultured baseline CD8+ T cells from peripheral blood mononuclear cells (PBMCs). The receptors shown here come from a male donor with HIV.

This clone was picked up one time. The V gene is TRBV19, the J gene TRBJ2-2; no reliable D call. Trimming left V 7 bases short and J 1 base short, with 16 bases between. The length of the CDR3 is 16 residues. Germline V lookup: CDR1 LNHDA, CDR2 SQIVND (reference sequence). The CDR3 coding sequence is TGTGCCAGTATCGACCACCTCTTAATGAACACCGGGGAGCTGTTTTTT. Residues: CASIDHLLMNTGELFF.

The chain is built from TRBV15 and TRBJ1-1; 7 nucleotides agree with TRBD1. The trim removed 5 bases at V and 6 bases at J, leaving 9 bases unmatched. This CDR3 comprises 14 residues. Germline lookup yields CDR1 LNHNV and CDR2 YYDKDF (reference sequence). In DNA form, the CDR3 reads TGTGCCACCAGCGCACACCCGACAGGGCCTGAAGCTTTCTTT. This encodes CATSAHPTGPEAFF.

The V and J genes are TRBV19 and TRBJ2-7, with a weak D call TRBD2 (6 bases). From germline, CDR1 is LNHDA and CDR2 SQIVND (reference sequence). The germline V and J ends were trimmed by 4 bases and 0 bases, with 7 bases remaining between them. The CDR3 consists of 13 residues. The CDR3 DNA reads TGTGCCAGTAGTACTAGCGTCTCCTACGAGCAGTACTTC. Amino acid sequence: CASSTSVSYEQYF.

The rearrangement links TRBV2 to TRBJ1-5, with TRBD1 matching 9 bases. Germline V gene data show CDR1 as SNHLY and CDR2 as FYNNEI. The CDR3 covers 16 residues. V lost 8 bases and J lost 1; bases outside the gene matches: 9. The CDR3 is CASSPGTGRSNQPQHF. The CDR3 DNA reads as TGTGCCAGCTCCCCTGGGACAGGGAGAAGCAATCAGCCCCAGCATTTT.

A note on this clone: One end of the junction is discordant with germline, which a read error may explain. The chain combines TRBV20-1 with TRBJ1-2; the match to TRBD1 covers 7 bases. This CDR3 has 10 residues. Germline CDR1 DFQATT, CDR2 SNEGSKA (reference sequence). The CDR3, as DNA: TGCAGTGCTAGAACAGGGGATTACGCCTTC. It encodes CSARTGDYAF.

V usage is TRBV6-1 and J usage is TRBJ1-3, with 8 bases that match TRBD1. CDR3 size: 15 residues. V lost 5 bases to trimming and J lost 2 bases; unmatched junction nucleotides: 5. Germline V gene lookup returns CDR1 MNHNS and CDR2 SASEGT. CDR3 DNA sequence: TGTGCCAGCAGTTCTGACAGGGGAACTGGAAACACCATATATTTT. The encoded protein is CASSSDRGTGNTIYF.

The rearrangement joins TRBV29-1 to TRBJ2-3; D is unresolved. The CDR3 sequence is 14 residues long. Germline V CDR1 and CDR2: SQVTM, ANQGSEA. V gave up 5 bases and J gave up 0 bases, with 12 bases separating them. CDR3 amino acids: CSVSSAMSTDTQYF. CDR3 bases: TGCAGCGTTTCGTCAGCTATGAGCACAGATACGCAGTATTTT.

As to this clone: A much larger clone differs from this one at a single base, so this may be a read error. This rearrangement joins TRBV7-9 to TRBJ2-7; 8 nucleotides match TRBD2. Germline CDR1 is SEHNR and CDR2 is FQNEAQ (reference sequence). This CDR3 region has 13 residues. Germline trimming cut 5 bases from V and 3 bases from J; bases unmatched to any gene: 3. In nucleotides, the CDR3 is TGTGCCAGCAGCCCGGGGGGGGGCTACGAGCAGTACTTC. This gives the protein CASSPGGGYEQYF.

Concerning this clone: Relative to the germline gene, one junction end is altered; a read error may explain this. The rearrangement uses TRBV28 and TRBJ2-7; possible D gene TRBD2, 5 bases. In germline, CDR1 is MDHEN, CDR2 SYDVKM. This CDR3 is 11 amino acids long. The CDR3 region has the DNA TGTGCCAGCAGTTTTCGAGGGTTCCTCCACTTC. Translating gives CASSFRGFLHF.

This chain uses TRBV28 with TRBJ1-3; 7 bases are shared with TRBD1. The CDR3 extends over 16 amino acids. Germline V gene lookup returns CDR1 MDHEN and CDR2 SYDVKM. Trimming removed 5 bases from V and 6 bases from J; junction bases left unmatched: 13. CDR3 sequence: CASSTYLTGLANTIYF. CDR3 DNA: TGTGCCAGCAGTACCTACCTGACAGGGCTTGCAAACACCATATATTTT.

The genes are TRBV29-1 and TRBJ2-5; a possible D gene is TRBD1 (6 bases). Germline CDR1 SQVTM, CDR2 ANQGSEA. The CDR3 has 14 amino acids. Trimming removed 3 bases from V and 4 bases from J, with 15 bases in between. In DNA, the CDR3 is TGCAGCGTTGATCCGGGGACAAACGGAGAGACCCAGTACTTC. Residues: CSVDPGTNGETQYF.

This chain joins TRBV7-2 and TRBJ1-1, with a weak D call TRBD1 (5 bases). The CDR3 is made up of 14 amino acids. Germline V CDR1 and CDR2: SGHTA, FQGNSA. V lost 3 bases, J lost 1 base, and 9 bases lay in between. CDR3 amino acids: CASSFQGWNTEAFF. In DNA form, the CDR3 reads TGTGCCAGCAGCTTCCAGGGCTGGAACACTGAAGCTTTCTTT.

This sequence joins TRBV5-1 and TRBJ2-7, with TRBD1 identical over 8 bases. Germline CDR1 is SGHRS and CDR2 is YFSETQ. This CDR3 spans 14 amino acids. V trimming: 2 bases; J trimming: 2 bases; junction bases outside the gene matches: 3. CDR3 coding DNA: TGCGCCAGCAGCTTAAGGGACAGGACCTACGAGCAGTACTTC. It codes for CASSLRDRTYEQYF.

The chain couples TRBV25-1 to TRBJ2-1, with D perhaps assigned TRBD1 or TRBD2 (6 bases each). This CDR3 has 15 residues. The germline gives CDR1 MGHDK, CDR2 SYGVNS. Trimming pared 3 bases from V and 7 bases from J, leaving 16 bases between. CDR3 sequence: CASSDGGGPQNEQFF. The CDR3 DNA reads TGTGCCAGCAGTGACGGGGGCGGTCCTCAGAATGAGCAGTTCTTC. Filled out from reference TRBV25-1 and TRBJ2-1, the complete variable domain reads EADIYQTPRYLVIGTGKKITLECSQTMGHDKMYWYQQDPGMELHLIHYSYGVNSTEKGDLSSESTVSRIRTEHFPLTLESARPSHTSQYLCASSDGGGPQNEQFFGPGTRLTVL.

This clone was observed a single time. The CDR3 DNA is TGTGCCAGCACCACGGGGGAGGGTGATGGCTACACCTTC. The encoded protein is CASTTGEGDGYTF. J is TRBJ1-2 and V is TRBV6-6; TRBD1 is a possible D gene (5 bases). There are 13 residues in the CDR3. In germline, CDR1 is MNHNY, CDR2 SVGAGI (reference sequence). V lost 7 bases and J 6 bases, leaving 15 bases between the germline ends.

By frequency in the sample, this clone is medium-sized. The CDR3 bases are TGTGCCAGCAGCTTGGATCGGCCGGTCCGGAATTCACCCCTCCACTTT. Residues: CASSLDRPVRNSPLHF. The genes are TRBV5-4 and TRBJ1-6; D call uncertain. The V and J ends lost 0 bases and 7 bases respectively, with 14 bases between them. The CDR3 consists of 16 residues. Germline CDR1 reads SGHNT; CDR2 reads YYREEE (reference sequence).

The V gene is TRBV29-1, the J gene TRBJ2-3; D is uncertain. Germline V gene sequence: CDR1 SQVTM, CDR2 ANQGSEA. The CDR3 sequence is 13 residues long. Deletions cut 1 base from V and 6 bases from J, with 11 bases between. The CDR3 DNA is TGCAGCGTTGAAGGTCCACGCAGGGATACGCAGTATTTT. Its protein is CSVEGPRRDTQYF.

The sample holds a few counts of this clone. The V and J genes are TRBV5-1 and TRBJ2-6, with D unclear. The CDR3 is made up of 15 amino acids. V lost 3 bases, J lost 0 bases, and 7 bases lay in between. The germline CDR1 and CDR2 sequences are SGHRS and YFSETQ. In DNA form, the CDR3 reads TGCGCCAGCAGCTCTCAGAGCTCTGGGGCCAACGTCCTGACTTTC. It codes for CASSSQSSGANVLTF.

The chain uses TRBV9 and TRBJ1-1; 7 bases match TRBD1. The CDR3 is made up of 13 amino acids. The junction had 7 bases not matched to a gene; V was cut back by 4 bases and J by 7 bases. CDR1 and CDR2 (germline): SGDLS, YYNGEE. CDR3 coding DNA: TGTGCCAGCAGCCTAGGGGGCGAAGGTGAAGCTTTCTTT. Protein product: CASSLGGEGEAFF.

The V gene is TRBV5-4, the J gene TRBJ2-1; perhaps TRBD2 as D (5 bases). There are 15 residues in the CDR3. V was pared by 3 bases and J by 0 bases, with 10 bases between. Germline V gene lookup returns CDR1 SGHNT and CDR2 YYREEE (reference sequence). The CDR3 region is CASSSDSNSYNEQFF. CDR3 nucleotides: TGTGCCAGCAGCTCGGACTCAAACTCCTACAATGAGCAGTTCTTC. Variable domain in full (rest from reference TRBV5-4 and TRBJ2-1): ETGVTQSPTHLIKTRGQQVTLRCSSQSGHNTVSWYQQALGQGPQFIFQYYREEENGRGNFPPRFSGLQFPNYSSELNVNALELDDSALYLCASSSDSNSYNEQFFGPGTRLTVL.

Only one count was recorded for this clone. The chain couples TRBV6-5 to TRBJ2-7; no reliable D call. This CDR3 has 11 amino acids. Germline lookup yields CDR1 MNHEY and CDR2 SVGAGI. V was trimmed by 2 bases and J by 8 bases, leaving 7 bases between them. CDR3 in amino acids: CASSYGDKQYF. The CDR3 DNA follows: TGTGCCAGCAGTTACGGGGATAAGCAGTACTTC.

This chain uses TRBV10-2 with TRBJ1-1; D not certain. The CDR3 spans 12 residues. In germline, CDR1 is WSHSY, CDR2 SAAADI. Trimming removed 8 bases from V and 0 bases from J, with 7 bases in between. The CDR3 region is CASYTLNTEAFF. Here the CDR3 DNA reads TGCGCCAGCTATACTTTGAACACTGAAGCTTTCTTT.

The V and J genes are TRBV28 and TRBJ1-4; D is possibly TRBD1 (5 bases). Looked up from germline, CDR1 is MDHEN and CDR2 is SYDVKM. The CDR3 runs to 14 residues. V was clipped by 1 base and J by 10 bases, with 13 bases between them. CDR3 sequence (DNA): TGTGCCAGCAGTTTATTCGCGACGGGGGGAAAACTGTTTTTT. Amino acid sequence: CASSLFATGGKLFF.

This clone was seen once. The chain carries TRBV30 and TRBJ2-7; tentative D call: TRBD1 (6 bases). Trimming removed 2 bases at V and 4 bases at J, with 24 bases between. CDR1 GTSNPN and CDR2 SVGIG come from the germline V gene (reference sequence). This CDR3 contains 17 residues. CDR3 sequence reads: CAWSRPGRQVVMYEQYF. CDR3 DNA: TGTGCCTGGAGTCGGCCTGGACGACAGGTAGTGATGTACGAGCAGTACTTC.

The chain couples TRBV15 to TRBJ1-5; D gene uncertain. V was cut by 0 bases and J by 6 bases, with 9 bases left in between. In germline, CDR1 is LNHNV, CDR2 YYDKDF (reference sequence). The CDR3 totals 14 residues. The DNA for the CDR3 is TGTGCCACCAGCAGAGATCGAGGAGCTCAGCCCCAGCATTTT. Encoded protein: CATSRDRGAQPQHF.

CDR3 sequence: CASSVGGPSTDTQYF. DNA of the CDR3: TGTGCCAGCAGCGTGGGCGGGCCTAGCACAGATACGCAGTATTTT. The rearrangement uses TRBV9 and TRBJ2-3, with D possibly matching TRBD2 (5 bases). The CDR3 consists of 15 residues. V dropped 2 bases and J dropped 0 bases, with 10 bases sitting between them. CDR1 is SGDLS, CDR2 YYNGEE, per germline.

The genes are TRBV9 and TRBJ1-5, with unresolved D. Germline V gene lookup returns CDR1 SGDLS and CDR2 YYNGEE. This CDR3 contains 14 residues. The V gene lost 0 bases and the J gene lost 4 bases, with 8 bases spanning the gap. The CDR3 is CASSVAPKNQPQHF. Written as DNA, the CDR3 is TGTGCCAGCAGCGTAGCGCCAAAGAATCAGCCCCAGCATTTT.